Given below is one T cell receptor (beta chain) in context. Its binding antigen is unknown. The sample is drawn from a study of cytomegalovirus exposure and HLA in healthy donors (TCRdb year 2017). For context, the study as a whole: In an earlier analysis of roughly 500 of the donors, approximately 260 Gb of sequence data and 90 million to 130 million unique TCR beta sequences from 150 million to 200 million T cells were reported. An early release that covered about 600 HLA-typed donors contained 300 to 350 gigabases of sequencing data and 80 million or so unique TCR sequences. Among the roughly 410 genotyped donors, approximately 77% belonged to the genetic ancestry cluster associated with self-reported Caucasian donors. The aim of the study was to test whether cataloging public T cell receptors could identify signatures of past pathogen exposure. The study used immunosequencing to profile the T cell repertoires of 600 to 850 subjects and linked those repertoires to cytomegalovirus serostatus. Besides the first cohort of some 670 subjects, a separate validation cohort made up of roughly 120 different subjects was used. To predict cytomegalovirus infection status, the study brought together high-throughput TCR immunosequencing, statistical association of individual TCRs with disease status, and machine learning. A later analysis re-analyzed previously published TCR beta repertoires from 660 or so donors and added high-resolution HLA genotyping to study TCR occurrence patterns. Rather than drawing on any new phenotypic data, the later analysis identified candidate immune exposures from TCR beta sequences and the way those sequences occurred across donors. In an earlier analysis of several hundred of the donors, high-throughput TCR beta sequencing was used to judge whether each TCR beta V gene segment behaved as functional or pseudogenic. Donor age, sex, ethnicity and CMV serostatus were compiled alongside the repertoire data. In a later genetic analysis, genome-wide SNP genotypes for about 55% of the 666 donors were used, and that subset was treated as a discovery cohort. All discovery cohort repertoires had been generated using a single sequencing platform. Class I and class II HLA loci were covered by the typing at four-digit resolution. Typing coverage varied by locus: about 629-640 donors for A, B, C, DRB1 and DQB1; roughly 560 for DQA1; nearly 610 for DPA1; roughly 470 for DPB1. Roughly five DR-DQ haplotypes were handled as single units for association and clustering because linkage in the cohort was strong. Among around 400 genotyped donors of the cohort, an average of approximately 250,000 unique TCR beta nucleotide sequences were sequenced per donor, 15% to 20% of them non-productive.

Including the terminal cysteine and phenylalanine, the CDR3 comprises 12 residues. Just the 36-base CDR3 DNA is kept, in frame starting at base 1. V was cut back by 2 bases and J by 7 bases, leaving a gap of 8 bases between them. CDR1 and CDR2, looked up from the germline V gene (reference sequence), are LNHDA and SQIVND. Library generation was performed with the immunoSEQ multiplex PCR assay. For the multiplex PCR, a mixture combining 60 forward primers for TCR Vbeta segments and 13 reverse primers for TCR Jbeta segments was used. The CDR3 region of rearranged TCR beta genes was amplified from genomic DNA with a multiplex PCR assay. The Illumina HiSeq System was used to sequence the amplified TCR beta libraries as 87-base-pair reads. The paper's processing steps were these. A later analysis tallied 75 million to 95 million unique TCR beta chains across the 650 to 750 repertoires, and about 10 million of those chains were shared by two or more donors. A nearest-neighbor algorithm error-corrected the raw reads and collapsed the reads into unique sequences, merging closely related sequences to remove PCR and sequencing errors. CDR3 sequences were aligned to IMGT reference sequences to assign V, D and J gene segments. For a sequence to be retained, at least a six-nucleotide match to both a V gene segment and a J gene segment was required. Rearrangements were called productive when the CDR3 lacked stop codons and stayed in frame with V and J; all others were non-productive. Following IMGT convention, CDR3 was defined as the stretch from the second conserved V-encoded cysteine to the conserved J-encoded phenylalanine. In an earlier analysis of just under 600 of the donors, sequences lacking an unambiguous match to a single V gene segment were excluded. In an earlier analysis of 500 to 750 of the donors, V segments were called functional above 56.7% productive rearrangements and were called segregating when the between-donor standard deviation exceeded 5%. A statistical classification framework was built for diagnosing cytomegalovirus status from the catalog of TCR beta chain sequences. In a later analysis, V and J genes were assigned by comparing TCR nucleotide sequences against IMGT/GENE-DB human TR gene sequences. The TCRdist pipeline was used in a later analysis to assign CDR3 sequences and most-parsimonious VDJ recombination scenarios. In a later analysis, each TCR beta chain was defined by its CDR3 amino acid sequence together with its V-gene family, and reads without a unique V-gene family were excluded. In a later analysis, 450 to 600 highly shared, low-generation-probability nucleotide sequences were removed to address suspected cross-contamination and a sequencing artifact. For each public chain, a later analysis derived a clonal expansion index from normalized ranks of inferred template counts within each repertoire. In a later analysis, generation probabilities were computed using a VDJ recombination model fitted to out-of-frame rearrangements, and the results were checked against IGoR. A later analysis scored TCR-TCR, TCR-HLA and TCR-CMV co-occurrence with hypergeometric tests, applying a repertoire-size bias correction to TCR pairs. False discovery rates were estimated in a later analysis by permuting HLA or CMV assignments 20 times. A later analysis grouped co-occurring TCRs with DBSCAN, adding TCRdist sequence similarity when clustering within HLA-allele-positive subsets. Repertoires with fewer than 30,000 or more than 120,000 public chains, plus five repertoires with anomalous nucleotide sharing, were excluded from co-occurrence clustering. TCRdb obtained this table from immuneACCESS and retained in-frame rearrangements with V and J assigned. These tables miss some clones; where compared with another copy, unresolved V genes account for less than half of the shortfall, and the remainder is unexplained. That table gives V, J and clone size, and the DNA gave D and trimming. The sample table includes roughly 65,000 clones. The ten biggest clones cover roughly 15% of the sample.

What the study reported, not specific to this receptor: Approximately 18 rarely observed V segments, including chromosome 9 orphons, were excluded from the earlier analysis of approximately 600 of the donors because counts were too low. In a later analysis, the rate of TCR association differed among HLA loci, with DRB1 alleles having the most associated TCRs and HLA-C alleles having the fewest. A later genetic analysis reported fewer N-insertions in productive TCRs among donors in an Asian-associated ancestry cluster than the roughly 650-donor mean. At a false discovery rate of 0.05, a later analysis linked 16,000 or so TCR beta sequences to specific HLA alleles. A further reported finding was that TCR beta sequences accurately predicted the HLA-A and HLA-B alleles for most subjects in the first cohort. In a later analysis, HLA-associated TCR beta chains showed more clonal expansion and lower generation probabilities than non-associated chains that were equally common. An earlier analysis of approximately 600 of the donors showed that most TCR beta V segments appeared in productive rearrangements either about 90% or about 30% of the time, which broadly matched IMGT annotations. The study gave a list of some 150 TCR beta chains associated with cytomegalovirus. According to the authors, the approach could potentially be generalized to other disease states and immunological phenotypes. Three of the identified cytomegalovirus-associated TCR beta chains were confirmed in vitro to be specific for cytomegalovirus antigens. When HLA alleles, especially DR and DQ, strongly co-occurred, TCR associations were difficult to assign to individual alleles. Most CMV-associated TCR beta chains appeared to be HLA-restricted in a later analysis, and the HLA associations seemed to be driven largely by CMV exposure. The cohort was sequenced for TCR beta chains only, and without alpha or paired-chain data the features that could be detected were limited. The only immune exposure information available for the cohort was CMV serostatus. Because HLA typing was missing for some donors at each locus, association tests included only the typed subset. The sequencing pipeline was judged likely to have produced a cluster of highly shared sequence variants as a technical artifact. The presence/absence analyses assumed that sequencing depth was roughly uniform across donors, and that assumption may not be true. The 87-base-pair reads could not distinguish some IMGT-functional V segments, including TRBV6-2 and TRBV6-3, so those segments were excluded. The classifier was reported to diagnose cytomegalovirus status with high specificity and sensitivity in both the original cohort and the validation cohort. Most TCR sequences were seen in very few donors, while some public TCRs were found in many individuals. An association between a missense DCLRE1C variant and V-gene and J-gene trimming of TCR beta chains was found in a later genetic analysis and replicated in an independent cohort. Linkage disequilibrium might explain the correlated functional status among segregating V segments, but an unknown experimental factor could not be excluded. Several of the top co-occurrence clusters appeared to be linked to parvovirus B19, influenza, CMV and Epstein-Barr virus, according to a later analysis.

The cohort comprised around 700 healthy bone marrow donors. At the time of sampling, every cohort member was nominally healthy, though immune exposures that went unrecorded were likely present. The donor was CMV seronegative and belonged to the group of several hundred seronegative cohort members. A peripheral blood sample was provided by each donor, and peripheral blood mononuclear cells were used for TCR beta sequencing. Genomic DNA extraction from the blood cell samples was performed with the Qiagen DNeasy Blood Extraction Kit. The sequencing sample was made of PBMCs. The rearrangement joined TRBV19 to TRBJ1-2, with no confidently assigned D gene. The receptor was isolated from a boy younger than 18 in good health and CMV-seronegative. The nucleotides are TGTGCCAGTAGTATAACTGCTTGTGGCTACACCTTC. This yields the protein CASSITACGYTF.